A single sample gave rise to the 24 T cell receptor beta chains below, sequenced in a study of T cell responses to AZD1222 COVID-19 vaccine. Some clones are missing from TCRdb's copy, which holds only in-frame ones; the method was immunoSEQ multiplex PCR. The sample lists around 130,000 clones, just over 85% seen once, with around 12% in the top ten. The sample in question was peripheral blood, obtained on day 0 of AZD1222 vaccination. Every receptor here comes from an adult in good health.

V is TRBV7-2 and J is TRBJ1-1, with 9 bases identical to TRBD1. This CDR3 is built from 15 residues. Germline CDR1 SGHTA, CDR2 FQGNSA. V dropped 7 bases and J dropped 1; count of bases not matched to a gene: 7. CDR3 bases: TGTGCCAGCAAGTCGACAGGGGGACGGAACACTGAAGCTTTCTTT. Translating it yields CASKSTGGRNTEAFF.

The genes are TRBV4-2 and TRBJ1-1, with 7 bases fitting TRBD1. The CDR3 is made up of 15 amino acids. V lost 4 bases and J lost 1; bases outside the gene matches: 6. Germline CDR1 LGHNA, CDR2 YNFKEQ. In nucleotides, the CDR3 is TGTGCCAGCAGCCCAGGGGGACAGAGGAACACTGAAGCTTTCTTT. Translated, it gives CASSPGGQRNTEAFF.

The chain has TRBV7-2 and TRBJ2-7; D not resolved. V lost 1 base and J lost 6, with 7 bases in between. The CDR3 has 12 amino acids. CDR1 and CDR2 (germline): SGHTA, FQGNSA. CDR3 in DNA: TGTGCCAGCAGCTTAGGTCCTCGCGAGCAGTACTTC. The encoded protein is CASSLGPREQYF.

The J gene is TRBJ2-2, the V gene TRBV6-2 or TRBV6-3; D perhaps matches TRBD1 (6 bases). Trimming removed 5 bases from V and 4 bases from J, with 11 bases in between. CDR3 length: 14 residues. CDR1 and CDR2 from the germline V gene are MNHEY and SVGEGT. The CDR3 nucleotides are TGTGCCAGCAGTCAGGGGCAATTCACCGGGGAGCTGTTTTTT. Amino acids: CASSQGQFTGELFF.

The rearrangement uses TRBV3-1 (or the pseudogene TRBV3-2) and TRBJ2-1; the D gene is possibly TRBD2 (6 bases). This CDR3 region has 16 residues. The V gene's germline CDR1 is LGHDT and CDR2 YNNKEL (reference sequence). Between the trimmed V and J ends, which lost 3 bases and 0 bases, there was a span of 12 bases. The CDR3 loop is CASSQTLASSYNEQFF. The CDR3 DNA is TGTGCCAGCAGCCAGACGCTAGCGAGCTCCTACAATGAGCAGTTCTTC.

The chain is built from TRBV24-1 and TRBJ2-3; 7 bases line up with TRBD1. This CDR3 has 17 residues. Germline V gene data show CDR1 as KGHDR and CDR2 as SFDVKD. V dropped 0 bases and J dropped 4; count of bases not matched to a gene: 9. The CDR3: CATSDLGPGTVSDTQYF. The CDR3 DNA sequence: TGTGCCACCAGTGATTTGGGACCCGGGACAGTGTCAGATACGCAGTATTTT.

This chain uses TRBV7-2 with TRBJ2-1, with TRBD1 identical over 9 bases. CDR1 is SGHTA and CDR2 is FQGNSA in the germline V gene. The CDR3 has 14 residues. The V gene end was trimmed by 10 bases and the J gene end by 3 bases; junction bases not matched to a gene: 7. This CDR3 is CATKTGGIYNEQFF. CDR3 bases: TGTGCCACCAAGACAGGGGGTATCTACAATGAGCAGTTCTTC.

V gene TRBV5-5 combines with J gene TRBJ1-5, with D uncertain. The CDR3 is made up of 14 amino acids. Trimming cost V 4 bases and J 7 bases, with 15 bases left between them. CDR1 and CDR2 from the germline V gene are SGHKS and YYEKEE (reference sequence). The CDR3 loop is CASSLRELGQPQHF. The DNA of the CDR3 is TGTGCCAGCAGCCTGAGGGAGCTCGGACAGCCCCAGCATTTT.

The chain links TRBV18 to TRBJ1-4; a possible D gene is TRBD1 (6 bases). The germline V gene encodes CDR1 KGHSH and CDR2 LQKENI. Deletions cut 3 bases from V and 4 bases from J, with 15 bases between. The CDR3 is made up of 16 amino acids. This CDR3 is CASSPSSDRNNEKLFF. The CDR3 coding sequence is TGTGCCAGCTCACCCTCTTCCGACAGGAATAATGAAAAACTGTTTTTT.

This clone was detected only once. The rearrangement uses TRBV19 and TRBJ2-1; weak D call: TRBD1 (6 bases). Looked up from germline, CDR1 is LNHDA and CDR2 is SQIVND (reference sequence). V lost 4 bases, J lost 8 bases, and 12 bases lay in between. The CDR3 totals 13 residues. The CDR3 nucleotides are TGTGCCAGTAGTAGCAGGGGAACCGATGAGCAGTTCTTC. Translating it yields CASSSRGTDEQFF.

The chain is built from TRBV7-2 and TRBJ2-1, with 8 bases matching TRBD2. This CDR3 is built from 13 residues. Germline values: CDR1 SGHTA, CDR2 FQGNSA. V lost 4 bases and J lost 15; bases outside the gene matches: 11. CDR3 nucleotides: TGTGCCAGCAGCTCGAGACCGGGAGGGCCTAGGTTCTTC. It codes for CASSSRPGGPRFF.

The V and J genes are TRBV7-2 and TRBJ2-7, with 7 bases identical to TRBD1. Germline assignment: CDR1 SGHTA and CDR2 FQGNSA. V was pared by 1 base and J by 3 bases, with 3 bases of the junction left unmatched. The CDR3 covers 14 residues. For the CDR3, the DNA is TGTGCCAGCAGCTTAGGAGGGGGCGGCTACGAGCAGTACTTC. Its translation is CASSLGGGGYEQYF.

V is TRBV5-1 and J is TRBJ1-2; D gene unclear. The V end was cut by 1 base, the J end by 7 bases, with 11 bases between. This CDR3 spans 13 amino acids. Germline values: CDR1 SGHRS, CDR2 YFSETQ. Here the CDR3 reads CASSLLGEGGYTF. The DNA of the CDR3 is TGCGCCAGCAGCTTGCTCGGGGAGGGTGGCTACACCTTC.

V gene TRBV6-5 combines with J gene TRBJ1-6; weak D call: TRBD1 (5 bases). The germline V gene has CDR1 MNHEY and CDR2 SVGAGI. V was pared by 2 bases and J by 9 bases, with 14 bases between. The CDR3 consists of 15 residues. DNA of the CDR3: TGTGCCAGCAGTTACCGCTCCGGGGCGGGTTCACCCCTCCACTTT. It specifies CASSYRSGAGSPLHF.

This chain uses TRBV5-1 with TRBJ1-6; a possible D gene is TRBD1 (5 bases). V was clipped by 4 bases and J by 4 bases, with 12 bases between them. CDR3 size: 15 residues. CDR1 and CDR2 (germline): SGHRS, YFSETQ. CDR3 sequence (DNA): TGCGCCAGCAGCGACGGGAGGGGATATAATTCACCCCTCCACTTT. This gives the protein CASSDGRGYNSPLHF.

V gene TRBV9 combines with J gene TRBJ1-1; D is unresolved. The CDR3 covers 16 residues. The V end lost 2 bases, the J end lost 3 bases, and 17 bases lay between the germline ends. The V gene's germline CDR1 is SGDLS and CDR2 YYNGEE. CDR3 bases: TGTGCCAGCAGCGTTAGACAAGCGGGCACAGACACTGAAGCTTTCTTT. Encoded protein: CASSVRQAGTDTEAFF.

This sequence joins TRBV10-3 and TRBJ2-4; D may be TRBD2 (5 bases). Germline V gives CDR1 ENHRY, CDR2 SYGVKD. The CDR3 extends over 15 amino acids. Trimming removed 2 bases from V and 1 base from J, with 9 bases in between. The CDR3 here is CAISEGSSAKNIQYF. In DNA, the CDR3 is TGTGCCATCAGTGAGGGGAGCTCGGCCAAAAACATTCAGTACTTC.

J is TRBJ1-1 and V is TRBV19; D is unclear. Germline assignment: CDR1 LNHDA and CDR2 SQIVND (reference sequence). This CDR3 comprises 13 residues. Trimming removed 2 bases at V and 1 base at J, with 5 bases between. CDR3 in DNA: TGTGCCAGTAGTATATACGGGAACACTGAAGCTTTCTTT. It encodes CASSIYGNTEAFF.

The chain joins TRBV5-1 to TRBJ2-1; a possible D gene is TRBD1 (5 bases). Germline assignment: CDR1 SGHRS and CDR2 YFSETQ. This CDR3 spans 13 amino acids. V was pared by 4 bases and J by 4 bases, with 9 bases between. The CDR3 is CASSQGIYNEQFF. CDR3 nucleotides: TGCGCCAGCAGCCAGGGAATTTACAATGAGCAGTTCTTC.

The chain is built from TRBV7-7 and TRBJ2-3; the match to TRBD2 covers 7 bases. CDR1 and CDR2 from the germline V gene are SSHAT and FNYEAQ (reference sequence). The V gene end was trimmed by 1 base and the J gene end by 2 bases; junction bases not matched to a gene: 3. The CDR3 consists of 15 residues. CDR3: CASSLGLADTDTQYF. The CDR3 bases are TGTGCCAGCAGCTTAGGGCTAGCGGACACAGATACGCAGTATTTT.

The CDR3 is CASSSYSYNEQFF. The CDR3 nucleotides are TGTGCCAGCAGCTCGTACTCCTACAATGAGCAGTTCTTC. The genes are TRBV7-6 and TRBJ2-1, with D unclear. Per the germline V gene, CDR1 is SGHVS and CDR2 is FNYEAQ. V shed 4 bases and J shed 0 bases, with 4 bases lying between them. This CDR3 has 13 amino acids. The whole variable domain, remainder taken from reference TRBV7-6 and TRBJ2-1, is GAGVSQSPRYKVTKRGQDVALRCDPISGHVSLYWYRQALGQGPEFLTYFNYEAQQDKSGLPNDRFSAERPEGSISTLTIQRTEQRDSAMYRCASSSYSYNEQFFGPGTRLTVL.

The chain links TRBV4-3 to TRBJ2-2, with D hard to call. CDR1 is LGHNA and CDR2 is YSLEER in the germline V gene. The CDR3 sequence is 13 residues long. V dropped 2 bases and J dropped 6 bases, with 7 bases sitting between them. CDR3 bases: TGCGCCAGCAGCCAATGGTATGCCGGGGAGCTGTTTTTT. Its translation: CASSQWYAGELFF.

The chain employs TRBV19 and TRBJ1-3, with 7 bases matching TRBD1. The V gene end was trimmed by 4 bases and the J gene end by 0 bases; junction bases not matched to a gene: 3. The CDR3 is made up of 15 amino acids. Germline lookup yields CDR1 LNHDA and CDR2 SQIVND (reference sequence). CDR3: CASSRGQASGNTIYF. The CDR3 DNA is TGTGCCAGTAGTAGAGGACAGGCCTCTGGAAACACCATATATTTT. The complete variable domain, with remaining parts taken from reference TRBV19 and TRBJ1-3, reads DGGITQSPKYLFRKEGQNVTLSCEQNLNHDAMYWYRQDPGQGLRLIYYSQIVNDFQKGDIAEGYSVSREKKESFPLTVTSAQKNPTAFYLCASSRGQASGNTIYFGEGSWLTVV.

The chain joins TRBV4-1 to TRBJ2-3, with D perhaps assigned TRBD1 or TRBD2 (5 bases each). The V and J ends lost 1 base and 3 bases respectively, with 14 bases between them. The CDR3 is 16 residues long. The V gene's germline CDR1 is MGHRA and CDR2 YSYEKL. CDR3 loop: CASSQALGVGTDTQYF. CDR3 DNA sequence: TGCGCCAGCAGCCAAGCTTTGGGGGTGGGGACAGATACGCAGTATTTT.